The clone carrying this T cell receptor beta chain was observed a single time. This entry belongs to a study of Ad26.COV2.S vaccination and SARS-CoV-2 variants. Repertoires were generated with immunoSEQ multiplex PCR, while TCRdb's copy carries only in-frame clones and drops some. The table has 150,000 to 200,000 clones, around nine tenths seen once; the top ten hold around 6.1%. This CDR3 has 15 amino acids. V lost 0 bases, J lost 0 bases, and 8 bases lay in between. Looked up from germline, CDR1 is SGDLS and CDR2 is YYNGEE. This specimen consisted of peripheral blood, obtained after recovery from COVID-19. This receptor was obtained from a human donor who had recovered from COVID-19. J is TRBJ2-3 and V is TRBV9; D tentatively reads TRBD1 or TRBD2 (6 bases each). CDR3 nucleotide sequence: TGTGCCAGCAGCGTAGAGGGGGGAAGCACAGATACGCAGTATTTT. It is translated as CASSVEGGSTDTQYF.